This is a list of T cell receptor beta chains from one sample in a study of shared clonotypes between healthy human individuals. Method: immunoSEQ multiplex PCR; TCRdb's copy keeps in-frame clones and lacks some. Of a few hundred thousand clones detected, around 81% appear once; the ten largest clones hold around 12%. What was sequenced was PBMCs. Receptors originate from a woman aged 40 to 50 in good health. Some clones in this sample may be carry-over from other donors' samples. CDR3s include the opening cysteine and the closing phenylalanine or tryptophan. The D gene is left open where the match is weak. Expanded clones get a size class; other rows say once, few or many, or leave the size out.

-	few	TRBV6-1	TRBJ1-5	TGTGCCAGCAGTGAACACGCGGCCAATCAGCCCCAGCATTTT	CASSEHAANQPQHF
-	-	TRBV19	TRBJ2-7	TGTGCCAGTAGTACTCGGGGGGACAGAAAGCAGTACTTC	CASSTRGDRKQYF
TRBD1	-	TRBV18	TRBJ2-5	TGTGCCAGCTCACCATGGGACAGTGTGTCGGAGCAGTACTTC	CASSPWDSVSEQYF
-	-	TRBV10-3	TRBJ1-4	TGTGCCATCAGTGAGTTGGGCGGGGCCGAAAAACTGTTTTTT	CAISELGGAEKLFF
-	-	TRBV7-3	TRBJ2-7	TGTGCCAGCAGCTTATATCCGCGCTACGAGCAGTACTTC	CASSLYPRYEQYF
-	-	TRBV15	TRBJ2-7	TGTGCCACCAGCAGAGAGGGACTCGGTACCTACGAGCAGTACTTC	CATSREGLGTYEQYF
-	-	TRBV5-4	TRBJ1-3	TGTGCCAGCAGCTTGGATGTGGGGCTAGGAAACACCATATATTTT	CASSLDVGLGNTIYF
TRBD2	-	TRBV7-3	TRBJ2-3	TGTGCCAGCAGCTTAAGGCTAGCGGGAGCTGCAGATACGCAGTATTTT	CASSLRLAGAADTQYF
TRBD1	-	TRBV28	TRBJ1-5	TGTGCCAGCGGGGACAGTTCTCCCCTTAGCAATCAGCCCCAGCATTTT	CASGDSSPLSNQPQHF
TRBD1	-	TRBV4-2	TRBJ2-7	TGTGCCAGCAGCCAAGCCGGGACAGGCTACGAGCAGTACTTC	CASSQAGTGYEQYF
TRBD1	-	TRBV5-1	TRBJ1-1	TGCGCCAGCAGCCTTCGGACAGGGAACACTGAAGCTTTCTTT	CASSLRTGNTEAFF
TRBD1	few	TRBV5-1	TRBJ2-7	TGCGCCAGCAACATGTTGACAGGGGGAGACTACGAGCAGTACTTC	CASNMLTGGDYEQYF
-	-	TRBV28	TRBJ2-4	TGTGCCAGCAGTTACATTGACGAAACAGATCAGTACTTC	CASSYIDETDQYF
-	-	TRBV7-7	TRBJ2-2	TGTGCTAGCAGCCTTCGCCGGGGAGGCGGGGAGCTGTTTTTT	CASSLRRGGGELFF
TRBD2	-	TRBV6-9	TRBJ2-5	TGTGCCAGCCATCTAGCGGGAAGATGGGAGACCCAGTACTTC	CASHLAGRWETQYF
-	-	TRBV28	TRBJ2-3	TGTGCCAGCAGTTCGGCGGTAAAAGGGAGCACAGATACGCAGTATTTT	CASSSAVKGSTDTQYF
TRBD2	-	TRBV7-2	TRBJ2-1	TGTGCCAGCAGCCCCCCCTCCGGACTAGGTTCGGTGCAGTTCTTC	CASSPPSGLGSVQFF
-	-	TRBV6-1	TRBJ1-1	TGTGCCAGCAGTGATGGGGGCATAGGCACTGAAGCTTTCTTT	CASSDGGIGTEAFF